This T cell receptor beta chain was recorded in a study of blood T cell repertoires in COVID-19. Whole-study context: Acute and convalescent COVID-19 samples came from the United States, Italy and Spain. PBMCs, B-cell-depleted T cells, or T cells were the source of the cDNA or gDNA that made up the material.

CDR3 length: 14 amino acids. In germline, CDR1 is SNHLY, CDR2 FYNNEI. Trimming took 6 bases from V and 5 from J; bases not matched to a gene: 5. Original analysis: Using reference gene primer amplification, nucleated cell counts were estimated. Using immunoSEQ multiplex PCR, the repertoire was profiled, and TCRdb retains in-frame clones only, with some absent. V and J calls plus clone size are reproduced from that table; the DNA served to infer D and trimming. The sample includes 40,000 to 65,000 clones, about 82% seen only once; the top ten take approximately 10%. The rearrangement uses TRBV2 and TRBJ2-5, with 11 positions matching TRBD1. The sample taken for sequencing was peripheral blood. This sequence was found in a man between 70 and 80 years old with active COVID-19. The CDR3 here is CASSGQGAGETQYF. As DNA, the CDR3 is TGTGCCAGCAGCGGACAGGGGGCCGGTGAGACCCAGTACTTC.